These 24 T cell receptor beta chains originate from one sample sequenced in a study of beta chain features in type 1 diabetes. Regarding the study as a whole: Researchers report that Type 1 diabetes patients had moderately but significantly shorter TCRB CDR3s across all four CD4+ subsets.

The authors reverse transcribed all of the isolated RNA, so sequencing captured expressed TCRB transcripts. Method: immunoSEQ multiplex PCR; TCRdb's copy keeps in-frame clones and lacks some. Among about 120,000 clones listed, over 15% were seen once. These receptors' targets are unknown. The sample comprised central memory CD4+ T cells from blood. These receptors were taken from a man aged 25 to 40 with type 1 diabetes.

This clone was seen more than once but under ten times. The chain combines TRBV7-3 with TRBJ2-2; D gene unclear. Germline loops: CDR1 SGHTA, CDR2 FQGTGA. The CDR3 loop spans 15 amino acids. Trimming removed 0 bases from V and 1 base from J, with 6 bases in between. This CDR3 is CASSLTSGNTGELFF. The CDR3 DNA is TGTGCCAGCAGCTTAACGTCAGGGAACACCGGGGAGCTGTTTTTT.

This clone was observed a few times. DNA for the CDR3: TGTGCCAGCAGCTTAGAACTAGCGGGGGGAAAAGAGACCCAGTACTTC. This codes for CASSLELAGGKETQYF. The J gene is TRBJ2-5, the V gene TRBV7-2, with 12 positions matching TRBD2. The CDR3 contains 16 residues. V shed 1 base and J 3 bases; nucleotides not matched to a gene: 3. Germline lookup yields CDR1 SGHTA and CDR2 FQGNSA.

The rearrangement joins TRBV9 to TRBJ1-6; TRBD1 is a possible D gene (5 bases). The germline gives CDR1 SGDLS, CDR2 YYNGEE. The CDR3 is 14 amino acids. Trimming left V 0 bases short and J 7 bases short, with 8 bases between. The CDR3 DNA is TGTGCCAGCAGCGTAGTAGGGGAAAATTCACCCCTCCACTTT. Amino acid sequence: CASSVVGENSPLHF.

Ten or more counts support this clone. V and J are TRBV23-1 and TRBJ1-2; 7 bases line up with TRBD1. TRBV23-1 is reported as an ORF; its role is uncertain. The CDR3 loop spans 15 amino acids. Trimming took 2 bases from V and 4 from J; bases not matched to a gene: 7. The chain's CDR3 is CASSQSTGDSYGYTF. CDR3 sequence (DNA): TGCGCCAGCAGTCAAAGCACAGGGGACTCCTATGGCTACACCTTC.

This chain links TRBV18 with TRBJ2-5; D remains ambiguous. The CDR3 extends over 14 amino acids. Germline CDR1 and CDR2: KGHSH and LQKENI. The V end lost 4 bases, the J end lost 3 bases, and 12 bases lay between the germline ends. The CDR3 DNA reads as TGTGCCAGCTCACTAAGAACAGTGGAAGAGACCCAGTACTTC. This codes for CASSLRTVEETQYF.

The chain recombines TRBV30 with TRBJ1-2; possibly TRBD1 for D (5 bases). This CDR3 contains 14 residues. Germline-derived CDR1 and CDR2 are GTSNPN and SVGIG (reference sequence). The germline V and J ends were trimmed by 6 bases and 5 bases, with 19 bases remaining between them. The CDR3 sequence is CACPTGGPPYGYTF. In DNA, the CDR3 is TGTGCCTGCCCAACAGGAGGACCTCCGTATGGCTACACCTTC.

The chain carries TRBV4-3 and TRBJ1-1; D unclear. Germline V lookup: CDR1 LGHNA, CDR2 YSLEER. The CDR3 has 14 amino acids. Trimming removed 1 base at V and 1 base at J, with 7 bases between. CDR3 DNA: TGCGCCAGCAGCCAAGCTACAAGGAACACTGAAGCTTTCTTT. Amino acid sequence: CASSQATRNTEAFF.

This sequence joins TRBV6-6 and TRBJ1-5; perhaps TRBD1 as D (5 bases). Germline CDR1 MNHNY, CDR2 SVGAGI (reference sequence). The CDR3 sequence is 14 residues long. The germline V and J ends were trimmed by 6 bases and 3 bases, with 12 bases remaining between them. CDR3: CASSIDSFNQPQHF. As DNA, the CDR3 is TGTGCCAGCAGCATTGACAGTTTCAATCAGCCCCAGCATTTT.

The chain links TRBV7-9 to TRBJ1-5; D unclear. Trimming removed 4 bases from V and 2 bases from J, with 6 bases in between. Germline V gene sequence: CDR1 SEHNR, CDR2 FQNEAQ (reference sequence). This CDR3 is built from 13 residues. The CDR3, as DNA: TGTGCCAGCAGCTCGACGGGCAATCAGCCCCAGCATTTT. This codes for CASSSTGNQPQHF.

The chain carries TRBV30 and TRBJ2-3; the D is unclear. Germline loops: CDR1 GTSNPN, CDR2 SVGIG (reference sequence). The CDR3 spans 12 residues. Trimming pared 4 bases from V and 9 bases from J, leaving 14 bases between. The CDR3 DNA sequence: TGTGCCTGGAATCCGACCGCCGGCACGCAGTATTTT. It encodes CAWNPTAGTQYF.

The V and J genes are TRBV9 and TRBJ2-1, with a weak D call TRBD1 (5 bases). Between the trimmed V and J ends, which lost 1 base and 6 bases, there was a span of 14 bases. This CDR3 spans 15 amino acids. In germline, CDR1 is SGDLS, CDR2 YYNGEE. CDR3 sequence reads: CASSVTAGLGNEQFF. The CDR3 DNA sequence: TGTGCCAGCAGCGTAACTGCAGGGCTGGGCAATGAGCAGTTCTTC.

V and J are TRBV28 and TRBJ2-7; D remains unclear. The CDR3 has 11 amino acids. Germline values: CDR1 MDHEN, CDR2 SYDVKM. The V end was cut by 7 bases, the J end by 11 bases, with 15 bases between. The CDR3 DNA follows: TGTGCCAGCATCGCTGGTCCGAACGAGTACTTC. It is translated as CASIAGPNEYF.

In this sample, this clone turned up many times. The chain combines TRBV14 with TRBJ1-6; D might be TRBD1 (6 bases). V lost 1 base to trimming and J lost 9 bases, with 13 bases between them. CDR1 is SGHDN and CDR2 is FVKESK in the germline V gene. The CDR3 spans 15 residues. In nucleotides, the CDR3 is TGTGCCAGCAGCCAAGGTACAGGGAGCGGTTCACCCCTCCACTTT. Translating gives CASSQGTGSGSPLHF.

This clone was seen a handful of times. Here the CDR3 DNA reads TGTGCCAGCAGCTTAGTTGCAGGGACTACTGAAGCTTTCTTT. It yields the protein CASSLVAGTTEAFF. V and J are TRBV11-3 and TRBJ1-1; TRBD1 is a possible D gene (5 bases). The V end was cut by 1 base, the J end by 5 bases, with 11 bases between. The CDR3 loop spans 14 amino acids. Germline CDR1 SGHNT, CDR2 YENEEA.

This clone appeared a few times. This CDR3 is also generated by other DNA sequences in the sample. The chain employs TRBV20-1 and TRBJ2-7; D gene uncertain. The CDR3 covers 11 residues. Trimming took 1 base from V and 2 from J, leaving 3 bases between them. Germline V gene lookup returns CDR1 DFQATT and CDR2 SNEGSKA (reference sequence). The CDR3 nucleotides are TGCAGTGCTAGAGGGACCTACGAGCAGTACTTC. This codes for CSARGTYEQYF.

This clone has only a few counts. In nucleotides, the CDR3 is TGTGCCAGTAGTAAAGCTGACGCCCGCCCCAATTCACCCCTCCACTTT. This gives the protein CASSKADARPNSPLHF. The gene calls are TRBV19 and TRBJ1-6; D is ambiguous. CDR1 is LNHDA, CDR2 SQIVND, per germline (reference sequence). This CDR3 region has 16 residues. Between the trimmed V and J ends, which lost 4 bases and 7 bases, there was a span of 17 bases.

This sequence joins TRBV4-2 and TRBJ2-3, with 7 bases lining up with TRBD1. Germline V gene sequence: CDR1 LGHNA, CDR2 YNFKEQ. Trimming cost V 0 bases and J 3 bases; bases outside gene matches: 9. This CDR3 has 17 amino acids. DNA for the CDR3: TGTGCCAGCAGCCAAGACGCATCAGGACAGGCGACAGATACGCAGTATTTT. Translated, it gives CASSQDASGQATDTQYF.

This clone was seen just once. The chain couples TRBV27 to TRBJ1-6; D remains unclear. Deletions cut 3 bases from V and 6 bases from J, with 12 bases between. Germline V gene data show CDR1 as MNHEY and CDR2 as SMNVEV (reference sequence). The CDR3 consists of 15 residues. CDR3: CASSLERAGNSPLHF. DNA of the CDR3: TGTGCCAGCAGTTTGGAGAGGGCCGGTAATTCACCCCTCCACTTT.

This clone was seen a handful of times. V is TRBV2 and J is TRBJ1-2; D is perhaps TRBD1 (5 bases). This CDR3 has 13 residues. The germline CDR1 and CDR2 sequences are SNHLY and FYNNEI. The V and J ends lost 2 bases and 7 bases respectively, with 11 bases between them. The CDR3 loop is CASSEFGQGGYTF. The DNA of the CDR3 is TGTGCCAGCAGTGAATTTGGGCAGGGTGGCTACACCTTC.

This clone was found a few times. This chain uses TRBV30 with TRBJ2-1, with TRBD2 as a possible D gene (5 bases). The germline gives CDR1 GTSNPN, CDR2 SVGIG (reference sequence). V lost 0 bases, J lost 8 bases, and 17 bases lay in between. The CDR3 sequence is 15 residues long. CDR3 DNA: TGTGCCTGGAGTGTAAGATTAGGAGGAGTGGATGAGCAGTTCTTC. Protein sequence: CAWSVRLGGVDEQFF.

V and J are TRBV7-2 and TRBJ2-1, with a weak D call TRBD2 (6 bases). Germline CDR1 SGHTA, CDR2 FQGNSA. CDR3 size: 15 residues. V shed 6 bases and J shed 0 bases, with 12 bases lying between them. The CDR3 DNA is TGTGCCAGCAGACCGGGGGACCACTCCTACAATGAGCAGTTCTTC. Its protein is CASRPGDHSYNEQFF.

This clone was counted at least ten times. This chain joins TRBV27 and TRBJ2-6, with TRBD1 matching 7 bases. The CDR3 has 18 residues. From germline, CDR1 is MNHEY and CDR2 SMNVEV (reference sequence). Unmatched junction bases numbered 11, after V lost 6 bases and J lost 0 bases. DNA for the CDR3: TGTGCCAGCAGCAGACAGGGCCTTGCCGCCTCTGGGGCCAACGTCCTGACTTTC. Protein: CASSRQGLAASGANVLTF.

The sample holds a few counts of this clone. This chain uses TRBV7-9 with TRBJ2-1, with D possibly TRBD2 on 7 matching bases. The V and J ends lost 7 bases and 4 bases respectively, with 17 bases between them. Germline lookup yields CDR1 SEHNR and CDR2 FQNEAQ (reference sequence). The CDR3 extends over 15 amino acids. CDR3 protein: CASTQRRGLYNEQFF. The CDR3, as DNA: TGTGCCAGCACCCAGAGGCGGGGGCTATACAATGAGCAGTTCTTC. Full variable domain (missing parts from reference TRBV7-9 and TRBJ2-1): DTGVSQNPRHKITKRGQNVTFRCDPISEHNRLYWYRQTLGQGPEFLTYFQNEAQLEKSRLLSDRFSAERPKGSFSTLEIQRTEQGDSAMYLCASTQRRGLYNEQFFGPGTRLTVL.

This clone occurred a few times. The same CDR3 can be traced to other DNA sequences in this sample. The chain carries TRBV7-9 and TRBJ2-6; D not certain. In germline, CDR1 is SEHNR, CDR2 FQNEAQ (reference sequence). CDR3 size: 14 residues. V was pared by 1 base and J by 3 bases, with 4 bases between. CDR3 loop: CASSLVGGANVLTF. DNA of the CDR3: TGTGCCAGCAGCTTAGTCGGTGGGGCCAACGTCCTGACTTTC.